A selection of T cell receptor beta chains follows, all from one sample in a study of T cell repertoires in cytomegalovirus infection. For these receptors, no antigen is known. TCRdb fed the reads into MiXCR, producing one record per CDR3 protein. In the table there are a few hundred thousand distinct CDR3 sequences, around two fifths of which are singletons. The specimen comprised cultured PBMCs, sampled from culture after CMV antigen stimulation. The source is a human donor in good health (CMV status not recorded). Some clones in this sample may be carry-over from other donors' samples. Each CDR3 is given with its conserved first and last residue. Each record gives: V gene, clone size, D gene, J gene, CDR3 DNA, CDR3 protein. A D gene is named only where the DNA matches it firmly. Expanded clones are given a class, and other clones once, few, many or no size at all.

TRBV6-2/TRBV6-3	few	.	TRBJ2-5	TGTGCCAGCAGTTCGTCACAGGTGGAGACCCAGTACTTC	CASSSSQVETQYF
TRBV12-3/TRBV12-4	.	TRBD1	TRBJ1-5	TGTGCCAGCAGTAATCAGGGGGGTCAGCCCCAGCATTTT	CASSNQGGQPQHF
TRBV7-6	few	TRBD2	TRBJ2-7	TGTGCCAGCAGCTCGACTAGCAGGGTCTACGAGCAGTACTTC	CASSSTSRVYEQYF
TRBV4-3	few	.	TRBJ2-5	TGCGCCAGCAGCCAAGATACAGGGACGGTTGAGACCCAGTACTTC	CASSQDTGTVETQYF
TRBV12-3/TRBV12-4	.	.	TRBJ2-3	TGTGCCAGCAGGCCTACAGGGCCGGCTACGCAGTATTTT	CASRPTGPATQYF
TRBV7-6	few	.	TRBJ2-5	TGTGCCAGCAGCCGAGGACAGCTACAAGAGACCCAGTACTTC	CASSRGQLQETQYF
TRBV7-2	.	.	TRBJ2-7	TGTGCCAGCAGTTACCTCGCGGATGGGGAGCAGTACTTC	CASSYLADGEQYF
TRBV7-9	.	.	TRBJ1-1	TGTGCCAGCAGCTCAGGCGACGGTGCTCTGAGAGCTTTCTTT	CASSSGDGALRAFF
TRBV4-1	few	TRBD2	TRBJ2-3	TGCGCCAGCAGCCCACGCCTGGCGGGGGGGCCGGCCACAGATACGCAGTATTTT	CASSPRLAGGPATDTQYF
TRBV6-2/TRBV6-3	.	TRBD1	TRBJ2-1	TGTGCCAGCAGCCAACCCCGACAGGGTCAGTTCTTC	CASSQPRQGQFF
TRBV5-6	.	.	TRBJ2-1	TGTGCCAGCAGCTTTGGATTTTCTGAGCAGTTCTTC	CASSFGFSEQFF
TRBV5-1	.	.	TRBJ2-5	TGCGCCAGCCGGTTAGGTCCTGAGACCCAGTACTTC	CASRLGPETQYF
TRBV7-8	few	.	TRBJ1-5	TGTGCCAGCAGCTCTAGGACAAGCGGTGGGAGTAGCAATCAGCCCCAGCATTTT	CASSSRTSGGSSNQPQHF
TRBV6-5	few	.	TRBJ2-5	TGTGCCAGCAGTAAGGGGTACCTCCAAGAGACCCAGTACTTC	CASSKGYLQETQYF
TRBV24-1	.	TRBD1	TRBJ2-6	TGTGCCACCAGTGAAGGGGGCGCTGGGGCCAACGTCCTGACTTTC	CATSEGGAGANVLTF
TRBV7-2	.	TRBD2	TRBJ2-3	TGTGCCAGCAGCTTACGGGTCGGGGGGTTGAACACAGATACGCAGTATTTT	CASSLRVGGLNTDTQYF
TRBV5-5	.	.	TRBJ2-3	TGTGCCAGCAGCTTGTATCAAGGAGGCAGCACAGATACGCAGTATTTT	CASSLYQGGSTDTQYF
TRBV6-4	.	.	TRBJ1-1	TGTGCCAGCAGTGACCCCCCAAGGGGGTGGACTGAAGCTTTCTTT	CASSDPPRGWTEAFF
TRBV10-3	.	TRBD1	TRBJ1-5	TGTGCCATCAGTGAAGGACAGGGGGGAAATCAGCCCCAGCATTTT	CAISEGQGGNQPQHF
TRBV4-2	.	.	TRBJ2-4	TGTGCCAGCAGCCAAGATAGGGGACAAAGGGGCATTCAGTACTTC	CASSQDRGQRGIQYF
TRBV12-3/TRBV12-4	.	.	TRBJ2-1	TGTGCCAGCAGTCCTCGGGCGGGGAGGAAAAATGAGCAGTTCTTC	CASSPRAGRKNEQFF
TRBV7-8	few	.	TRBJ1-5	TGTGCCAGCAGCTTAGAGGGGATGCGGCCCCAGCATTTT	CASSLEGMRPQHF
TRBV18	few	.	TRBJ2-3	TGTGCCAGCTCGCGGCAGCCAGATACGCAGTATTTT	CASSRQPDTQYF
TRBV7-2	few	.	TRBJ1-4	TGTGCCAGCAGCTTAGTTTACGGACTAATGATTAATGAAAAACTGTTTTTT	CASSLVYGLMINEKLFF
TRBV6-1	once	.	TRBJ1-1	TGTGCCAGCAGTGAAGTAACAAGACAGCTTGAAGCTTTCTTT	CASSEVTRQLEAFF
TRBV6-6	.	.	TRBJ2-7	TGTGCCAGCAGTTTGGGGACGTACGTGCAGTACTTC	CASSLGTYVQYF
TRBV10-3	many	.	TRBJ2-3	TGTGCCATCAGTGAGTCAAGCGGGACAGATACGCAGTATTTT	CAISESSGTDTQYF
TRBV7-8	.	.	TRBJ2-3	TGTGCCAGCAGCTTACTACGGGGGACTTCTAGCACAGATACGCAGTATTTT	CASSLLRGTSSTDTQYF
TRBV7-6	.	TRBD2	TRBJ2-5	TGTGTCAGCAGCCCCCGGGGGGGTAACCTCCAAGAGACCCAGTACTTC	CVSSPRGGNLQETQYF
TRBV7-2	many	.	TRBJ2-1	TGTGCCAGCAGCTTACAGGGTTTAAACTACAATGAGCAGTTCTTC	CASSLQGLNYNEQFF
TRBV12-3/TRBV12-4	few	.	TRBJ1-5	TGTGCCAGCGGGAGTGGAGGGAAAAATCAGCCCCAGCATTTT	CASGSGGKNQPQHF
TRBV7-9	few	TRBD1	TRBJ2-7	TGTGCCAGCAGCCCCGAGACAGGGGTCTACGAGCAGTACTTC	CASSPETGVYEQYF
TRBV13	.	TRBD2	TRBJ2-3	TGTGCCAGCAGTACTAGCGGGGGGGCGAACACAGATACGCAGTATTTT	CASSTSGGANTDTQYF
TRBV20-1	.	TRBD1	TRBJ1-1	TGCAGTGCTAGAGAGACAGGGGTGACTGAAGCTTTCTTT	CSARETGVTEAFF
TRBV11-2	medium-sized	TRBD2	TRBJ2-3	TGTGCCAGCAGCTTACAGCGGGGGCGCACAGATACGCAGTATTTT	CASSLQRGRTDTQYF
TRBV11-2	.	.	TRBJ2-7	TGTGCCAGCAGCCTAAACCCGGGACCCCCCTACGAGCAGTACTTC	CASSLNPGPPYEQYF
TRBV19	few	.	TRBJ1-5	TGTGCCAGTAGTATACCCCACGACAGGTTAGAGGATCAGCCCCAGCATTTT	CASSIPHDRLEDQPQHF
TRBV12-5	few	TRBD2	TRBJ2-1	TGTGCTAGTGGTTTGTCACAGGGACTAGCGGGACATGAGCAGTTCTTC	CASGLSQGLAGHEQFF
TRBV5-4	few	.	TRBJ2-3	TGTGCCATCCACCCCGTGGTTAAGGGCACAGATACGCAGTATTTT	CAIHPVVKGTDTQYF
TRBV7-2	many	TRBD2	TRBJ2-3	TGTGCCAGCAGCTTAGGGGGTAGCGGGGGGGCGGATACGCAGTATTTT	CASSLGGSGGADTQYF
TRBV2	.	TRBD1	TRBJ1-5	TGTGCCAGCACGGAACAGGGGCGCAATCAGCCCCAGCATTTT	CASTEQGRNQPQHF
TRBV6-1	few	TRBD2	TRBJ2-1	TGTGCCAGCAGTGAGTTAGATGGGACTAGCTCCTACAATGAGCAGTTCTTC	CASSELDGTSSYNEQFF
TRBV28	.	TRBD1	TRBJ1-5	TGTGCCAGCAGTAGCCGGACAGGTGATAATCAGCCCCAGCATTTT	CASSSRTGDNQPQHF
TRBV28	few	TRBD1	TRBJ2-6	TGTGCCAGCAGGTCTTACAGGGGCTCTGGGGCCAACGTCCTGACTTTC	CASRSYRGSGANVLTF
TRBV6-1	.	TRBD1	TRBJ1-1	TGTGCCAGCAGACCAGGGGGAGGGTTTACTGAAGCTTTCTTT	CASRPGGGFTEAFF
TRBV4-3	.	.	TRBJ2-1	TGCGCCAGCAGCCAAAATTGGCAGGCTAGATTTAACAATGAGCAGTTCTTC	CASSQNWQARFNNEQFF
TRBV7-2	.	.	TRBJ2-1	TGTGCCAGCAGCCTTCGGAGAGTGGCCGAGCAGTTCTTC	CASSLRRVAEQFF
TRBV6-5	.	TRBD2	TRBJ2-2	TGTGCCAGCAGTACCGGACTAGCGCTCACCGGGGAGCTGTTTTTT	CASSTGLALTGELFF
TRBV6-1	.	.	TRBJ1-6	TGTGCCAGCATTATGTCAGGGGCTGGTTCCTATAATTCACCCCTCCACTTT	CASIMSGAGSYNSPLHF
TRBV7-2	.	.	TRBJ1-5	TGTGCCAGCAGCCCAGAGGTAGGGCGTCAGCCCCAGCATTTT	CASSPEVGRQPQHF
TRBV12-3/TRBV12-4	.	TRBD2	TRBJ2-7	TGTGCCAGCACCCCGGGACTAGCGGGAGTCTACGAGCAGTACTTC	CASTPGLAGVYEQYF
TRBV12-3/TRBV12-4	few	.	TRBJ1-6	TGTGCCAGCAGTAATTCCCGGGACCTCAATTCACCCCTCCACTTT	CASSNSRDLNSPLHF
TRBV7-2	.	.	TRBJ2-7	TGTGCCAGCAGCTTAAGGTGGGGCCAGGGTGCCTACGAGCAGTACTTC	CASSLRWGQGAYEQYF